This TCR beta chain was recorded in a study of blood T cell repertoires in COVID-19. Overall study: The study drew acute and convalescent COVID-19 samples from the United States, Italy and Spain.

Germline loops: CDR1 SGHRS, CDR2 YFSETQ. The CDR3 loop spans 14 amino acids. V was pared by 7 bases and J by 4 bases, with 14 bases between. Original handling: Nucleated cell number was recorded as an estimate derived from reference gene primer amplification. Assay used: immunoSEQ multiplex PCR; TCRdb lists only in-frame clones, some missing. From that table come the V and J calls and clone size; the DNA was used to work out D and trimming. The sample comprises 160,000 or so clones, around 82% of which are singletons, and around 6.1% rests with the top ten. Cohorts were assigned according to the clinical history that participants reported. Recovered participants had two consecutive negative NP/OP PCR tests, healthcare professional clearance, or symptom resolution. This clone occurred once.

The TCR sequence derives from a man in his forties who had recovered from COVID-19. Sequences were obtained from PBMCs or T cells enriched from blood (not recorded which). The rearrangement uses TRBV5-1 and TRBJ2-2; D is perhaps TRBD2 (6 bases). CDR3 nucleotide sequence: TGCGCCAGCCGGGAGTGGGCAGGCACCGGGGAGCTGTTTTTT. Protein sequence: CASREWAGTGELFF.